These T cell receptor beta chains were read from a single sample in a study of blood T cell repertoires in COVID-19. The table came from immunoSEQ multiplex PCR; TCRdb's copy has only in-frame clones and leaves some out. Here the sample spans under 150,000 clones, 75% to 90% being singletons. Sample: PBMCs or T cells enriched from blood (not recorded which). The receptors originated from a man aged 45 to 65 in a cohort exposed to, infected with or recovered from COVID-19 (not recorded which). The CDR3 runs from the conserved cysteine through the conserved F or W. The size field is filled for only some rows; it gives once, few, many or a size class.

v_gene,abundance,j_gene,CDR3aa
TRBV19,.,TRBJ1-4,CASSDRQGAGREKLFF
TRBV5-4,many,TRBJ2-2,CASSDGSIYTGELFF
TRBV30,.,TRBJ2-2,CAWSVGGTGELFF
TRBV19,.,TRBJ1-1,CASSIGALGVSNTEAFF
TRBV10-3,.,TRBJ1-5,CAISESQGHDQPQHF
TRBV6-5,few,TRBJ2-3,CASTYGTGDTDTQYF
TRBV4-3,.,TRBJ2-1,CASSPYRGSEQFF
TRBV7-9,.,TRBJ2-7,CAAGDRPYEQYF
TRBV5-4,.,TRBJ1-1,CASSSPDRAGYEAFF
TRBV19,.,TRBJ1-3,CASSLGVNGNTIYF
TRBV5-5,once,TRBJ1-1,CASSRSQPGTGDTEAFF
TRBV7-9,.,TRBJ2-2,CASRGGLAENTGELFF
TRBV18,.,TRBJ2-3,CASSGQGSHPTDTQYF
TRBV7-9,few,TRBJ1-2,CASTPVGQNGYTF
TRBV30,.,TRBJ2-1,CAWSVSYNEQFF
TRBV5-1,.,TRBJ1-2,CASSLFAGGDGYTF
TRBV10-2,.,TRBJ2-7,CASTLAQNAYEQYF
TRBV29-1,.,TRBJ2-1,CGGQSSYNEQFF
TRBV28,.,TRBJ2-7,CASSFGDRAYEQYF